The present T cell receptor beta chain was sequenced within a study of cytomegalovirus exposure and HLA in healthy donors. Study-level points and caveats: Reported performance of the classifier showed diagnosis of cytomegalovirus status with high specificity and sensitivity.

About this clone itself: Its antigen is still unknown.

V lost 5 bases, J lost 4 bases, and 12 bases lay in between. The germline V gene encodes CDR1 SGHVS and CDR2 FQNEAQ. The CDR3 is 13 amino acids. The data were produced by immunoSEQ multiplex PCR, yet TCRdb's version contains in-frame clones alone and is incomplete. The table records about 280,000 clones, approximately 87% of them present only once. Sequenced sample: PBMCs. The genes are TRBV7-8 and TRBJ2-7, with a tentative D call TRBD2 (6 bases). The sequence derives from a young woman in good health and CMV-seronegative. The CDR3 nucleotides read TGTGCCAGCAGCGCTGCGGCGGGGTACGAGCAGTACTTC. It specifies CASSAAAGYEQYF.